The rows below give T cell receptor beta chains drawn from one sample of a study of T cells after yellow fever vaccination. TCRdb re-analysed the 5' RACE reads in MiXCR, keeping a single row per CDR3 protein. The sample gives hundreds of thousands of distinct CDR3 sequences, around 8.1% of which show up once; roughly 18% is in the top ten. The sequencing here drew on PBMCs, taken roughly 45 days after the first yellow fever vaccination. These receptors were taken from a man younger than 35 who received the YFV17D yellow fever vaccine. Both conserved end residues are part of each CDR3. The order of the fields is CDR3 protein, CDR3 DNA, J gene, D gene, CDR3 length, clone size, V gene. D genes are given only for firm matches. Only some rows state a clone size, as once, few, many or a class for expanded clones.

CDR3: CASSPWSGGVQETQYF
DNA: TGTGCCAGCAGCCCATGGAGCGGGGGGGTGCAAGAGACCCAGTACTTC
J: TRBJ2-5
D: TRBD2
length: 16
size: -
V: TRBV7-6

CDR3: CASTLEGETQYF
DNA: TGCGCCAGCACCCTTGAGGGAGAGACCCAGTACTTC
J: TRBJ2-5
D: -
length: 12
size: few
V: TRBV5-1

CDR3: CASSLRGGTFTDTQYF
DNA: TGTGCCAGCAGCTTAAGGGGTGGGACCTTCACAGATACGCAGTATTTT
J: TRBJ2-3
D: -
length: 16
size: -
V: TRBV7-9

CDR3: CASSLTGVRGNSPLHF
DNA: TGTGCCAGCAGCTTGACAGGGGTGAGGGGTAATTCACCCCTCCACTTT
J: TRBJ1-6
D: TRBD1
length: 16
size: few
V: TRBV7-3

CDR3: CASSLGSGAENTEAFF
DNA: TGCGCCAGCAGCTTGGGCTCAGGGGCCGAGAACACTGAAGCTTTCTTT
J: TRBJ1-1
D: -
length: 16
size: few
V: TRBV5-1

CDR3: CASSLDSAPHNEQFF
DNA: TGTGCCAGCAGCTTAGATAGCGCACCACACAATGAGCAGTTCTTC
J: TRBJ2-1
D: -
length: 15
size: few
V: TRBV7-3

CDR3: CASSQVQVSYNEQFF
DNA: TGTGCCAGCAGCCAAGTACAGGTGTCCTACAATGAGCAGTTCTTC
J: TRBJ2-1
D: -
length: 15
size: many
V: TRBV3-1

CDR3: CASGSGLAGGYTF
DNA: TGTGCCAGCGGCAGCGGGTTAGCGGGTGGCTACACCTTC
J: TRBJ1-2
D: -
length: 13
size: few
V: TRBV7-8

CDR3: CASRGRGANYGYTF
DNA: TGTGCCAGCAGGGGACGTGGGGCTAACTATGGCTACACCTTC
J: TRBJ1-2
D: -
length: 14
size: -
V: TRBV6-1

CDR3: CARRNQGEQYF
DNA: TGTGCCAGGAGGAACCAGGGCGAGCAGTACTTC
J: TRBJ2-7
D: -
length: 11
size: -
V: TRBV5-8

CDR3: CSVKVGRGTTDTQYF
DNA: TGCAGCGTCAAGGTCGGGCGGGGGACCACAGATACGCAGTATTTT
J: TRBJ2-3
D: TRBD2
length: 15
size: -
V: TRBV29-1

CDR3: CASSQETGAYEQYF
DNA: TGCGCCAGCAGCCAAGAGACAGGGGCCTACGAGCAGTACTTC
J: TRBJ2-7
D: TRBD1
length: 14
size: -
V: TRBV4-1

CDR3: CASSSGTGNGTQYF
DNA: TGTGCCAGCAGCTCGGGGACAGGGAACGGGACCCAGTACTTC
J: TRBJ2-5
D: TRBD1
length: 14
size: -
V: TRBV7-9

CDR3: CASSNLGLAGGNEQFF
DNA: TGTGCCAGCAGCAACCTGGGACTAGCGGGGGGGAATGAGCAGTTCTTC
J: TRBJ2-1
D: TRBD2
length: 16
size: few
V: TRBV9

CDR3: CAASRDRASPLHF
DNA: TGCGCCGCCAGCCGGGACAGGGCTTCACCCCTCCACTTT
J: TRBJ1-6
D: TRBD1
length: 13
size: many
V: TRBV4-3

CDR3: CASSYDLAKNIQYF
DNA: TGTGCCAGCAGCTACGATCTAGCCAAAAACATTCAGTACTTC
J: TRBJ2-4
D: -
length: 14
size: many
V: TRBV7-2

CDR3: CASSLERVSWGNTIYF
DNA: TGTGCCAGCAGCTTAGAAAGGGTGTCGTGGGGAAACACCATATATTTT
J: TRBJ1-3
D: -
length: 16
size: -
V: TRBV7-7

CDR3: CASSRDRGFGQPQHF
DNA: TGTGCCAGCTCACGGGACAGGGGGTTTGGTCAGCCCCAGCATTTT
J: TRBJ1-5
D: TRBD1
length: 15
size: -
V: TRBV18

CDR3: CASSPLVGSGANVLTF
DNA: TGTGCCAGCAGCCCACTAGTTGGTTCTGGGGCCAACGTCCTGACTTTC
J: TRBJ2-6
D: -
length: 16
size: -
V: TRBV7-2

CDR3: CASSLARGGNQPQHF
DNA: TGTGCCAGCAGCTTAGCGAGGGGAGGCAATCAGCCCCAGCATTTT
J: TRBJ1-5
D: -
length: 15
size: -
V: TRBV7-2

CDR3: CASSTSLETQYF
DNA: TGTGCCAGCAGCACAAGCTTAGAGACCCAGTACTTC
J: TRBJ2-5
D: -
length: 12
size: -
V: TRBV7-2

CDR3: CASSQEGFSSFYNEQFF
DNA: TGTGCCAGCAGCCAGGAGGGTTTCTCTAGCTTCTACAATGAGCAGTTCTTC
J: TRBJ2-1
D: -
length: 17
size: few
V: TRBV3-1

CDR3: CASSPLDGDEQYF
DNA: TGTGCCAGCTCACCCCTGGACGGTGACGAGCAGTACTTC
J: TRBJ2-7
D: -
length: 13
size: -
V: TRBV18

CDR3: CASIPASGNTIYF
DNA: TGTGCCAGTATTCCAGCGTCCGGAAACACCATATATTTT
J: TRBJ1-3
D: -
length: 13
size: many
V: TRBV10-3

CDR3: CSVAEGGAYNSPLHF
DNA: TGCAGCGTGGCGGAAGGGGGAGCCTATAATTCACCCCTCCACTTT
J: TRBJ1-6
D: -
length: 15
size: -
V: TRBV29-1

CDR3: CASSPPFQLRDRGGMSYNEQFF
DNA: TGCGCCAGCAGCCCGCCTTTTCAACTCCGGGACAGGGGTGGTATGTCCTACAATGAGCAGTTCTTC
J: TRBJ2-1
D: TRBD1
length: 22
size: -
V: TRBV5-1

CDR3: CSAGLAGGLEQFF
DNA: TGCAGTGCCGGACTAGCGGGGGGGCTTGAGCAGTTCTTC
J: TRBJ2-1
D: TRBD2
length: 13
size: -
V: TRBV20-1

CDR3: CASSLDRTENTEAFF
DNA: TGTGCCAGCAGCTTGGATAGGACGGAGAACACTGAAGCTTTCTTT
J: TRBJ1-1
D: -
length: 15
size: few
V: TRBV5-4

CDR3: CSAEWAGGYTEAFF
DNA: TGCAGCGCCGAGTGGGCCGGGGGGTACACTGAAGCTTTCTTT
J: TRBJ1-1
D: -
length: 14
size: -
V: TRBV29-1

CDR3: CASSLVGGEAAQYF
DNA: TGTGCCAGCAGCTTAGTCGGGGGAGAGGCAGCGCAGTATTTT
J: TRBJ2-3
D: -
length: 14
size: few
V: TRBV7-2

CDR3: CASSLEGGTYNEQFF
DNA: TGCGCCAGCAGCTTGGAAGGGGGGACCTACAATGAGCAGTTCTTC
J: TRBJ2-1
D: -
length: 15
size: -
V: TRBV5-1

CDR3: CASSQLGNTEAFF
DNA: TGTGCCAGCAGCCAACTAGGGAACACTGAAGCTTTCTTT
J: TRBJ1-1
D: -
length: 13
size: many
V: TRBV3-1

CDR3: CASSDNRRGSWDTQYF
DNA: TGTGCCAGCAGTGATAATCGGCGGGGGTCTTGGGATACGCAGTATTTT
J: TRBJ2-3
D: TRBD2
length: 16
size: few
V: TRBV7-2